The present T cell receptor beta chain was sequenced within a study of blood T cell repertoires in COVID-19. Study-level information: Specimens from acute and convalescent COVID-19 originated in the United States, Italy and Spain. PBMCs, B-cell-depleted T cells, or T cells were the source of the cDNA or gDNA that made up the material.

Enrolled during active infection, Seattle patients were then followed longitudinally. In the original analysis: Reference gene primer amplification yielded estimated nucleated cell counts. TCRdb's table, derived via immunoSEQ multiplex PCR, lists solely in-frame clones and lacks some. V and J calls and clone size are as listed in that table; D and trimming were resolved from the DNA. The top ten hold 9.5% to 12% of the sample, which has roughly 180,000 clones, roughly 76% seen once. This receptor was obtained from a woman aged 40 to 50 with COVID-19, enrolled during active disease. The sequenced sample was peripheral blood.

CDR3 nucleotide sequence: TGCGCCAGCAGCGAGGGACAGGGGTGGACCGGGGAGCTGTTTTTT. Translated, it gives CASSEGQGWTGELFF. The rearrangement links TRBV4-1 to TRBJ2-2, with 10 positions matching TRBD1. The CDR3 is 15 residues long. V lost 5 bases, J lost 5 bases, and 5 bases stayed unmatched. The germline V gene encodes CDR1 MGHRA and CDR2 YSYEKL.